This TCR beta chain was captured in a study of blood T cells in healthy people across ages. Donation came from healthy Caucasian individuals in Russia who were aged roughly 6 to 100. Per sample, at least 5 micrograms of total RNA were extracted. The use of a sample-barcoded 5' primer and a J-beta primer mix characterized a second PCR of roughly 7 to 11 cycles. From the 5' RACE reads, TCRdb called clonotypes with MiXCR, one entry per CDR3 protein. This table has about 970,000 distinct CDR3 sequences, roughly 47% appearing once. With 7 bases removed from V and 2 bases from J, the gap between germline ends came to 14 bases. There are 13 residues in the CDR3. Per germline, CDR1 DFQATT and CDR2 SNEGSKA (reference sequence).

The chain recombines TRBV20-1 with TRBJ1-2; D might be TRBD1 (5 bases). The sequenced material came from blood. The source of this sequence is a woman aged 55-70 years in good health. The CDR3 protein is CSVSPGLNYGYTF. CDR3 DNA sequence: TGCAGTGTAAGCCCAGGGCTAAACTATGGCTACACCTTC.